This T cell receptor beta chain stems from a study of T cells in Graves' hyperthyroidism and ophthalmopathy. This clonotype has ten or more counts. This CDR3 is 15 amino acids long. Per the germline V gene, CDR1 is MNHEY and CDR2 is SVGAGI. V gave up 0 bases and J gave up 5 bases; unmatched junction bases: 3. RNA transcripts yielded amplified TCR beta CDR3 regions. HTBI primers were the set used in a first-round RT-PCR of the TCR CDR3. A single record per CDR3 protein comes from TCRdb applying MiXCR to the multiplex PCR reads. The table has roughly 560,000 distinct CDR3 sequences, approximately 15% seen once.

Sequenced sample: blood. This TCR came from a middle-aged woman with Graves' ophthalmopathy. This sequence joins TRBV6-5 and TRBJ2-2, with 7 positions matching TRBD1. Here the CDR3 reads CASSYSTGQTGELFF. CDR3 bases: TGTGCCAGCAGTTACTCTACGGGACAGACCGGGGAGCTGTTTTTT.